The 13 T cell receptor beta chains reported below all come from one sample, sequenced in a study of immune aging and cytomegalovirus after organ transplant. BD Rhapsody targeted mRNA and AbSeq chemistry was used for microwell cell capture and library preparation. TCRdb reprocessed the single-cell sequencing reads via MiXCR and lists one record per CDR3 protein. The profile shows around 21,000 distinct CDR3 sequences, roughly 38% of them singletons. Time point noted: five sample-tagged time points from pre-transplant (day -1) to day 368 post-transplant, pooled. Their antigen targets remain unknown. Sequences were derived from CMV peptide-activated CD4+ and CD8+ T cells sorted from blood, sampled at five time points, pooled. Sample subset: sorted CD8+CD137+ and CD4+CD154+ T cells after about 12 h CMV IE-1 peptide stimulation. Receptor source: a female donor who had a heart transplant and CMV viremia.

This clonotype counts as medium-sized. The CDR3 DNA reads as TGTGCCAGCAGTGTCGACAGGCCCTATGGCTACACCTTC. Amino acids: CASSVDRPYGYTF. This rearrangement joins TRBV6-1 to TRBJ1-2; a weak D match, TRBD1 (6 bases). The CDR3 covers 13 residues. The V end lost 4 bases, the J end lost 4 bases, and 10 bases lay between the germline ends. CDR1 and CDR2 (germline): MNHNS, SASEGT.

The chain carries TRBV9 and TRBJ2-3, with D possibly matching TRBD2 (6 bases). Germline lookup yields CDR1 SGDLS and CDR2 YYNGEE. V was cut by 0 bases and J by 6 bases, with 8 bases left in between. The CDR3 has 13 residues. The CDR3 region has the DNA TGTGCCAGCAGCGTAGAGGGGAGGGATACGCAGTATTTT. Protein sequence: CASSVEGRDTQYF.

Ten or more counts support this clonotype. The CDR3: CASNTGRGTEAFF. CDR3 nucleotide sequence: TGTGCCAGTAACACAGGGAGGGGAACTGAAGCTTTCTTT. This sequence joins TRBV19 and TRBJ1-1; tentative D call: TRBD1 (6 bases). The CDR3 length is 13 residues. Per the germline V gene, CDR1 is LNHDA and CDR2 is SQIVND (reference sequence). V lost 7 bases and J 5 bases, leaving 14 bases between the germline ends.

This clonotype was counted a few times. This chain joins TRBV2 and TRBJ2-2, with 9 bases lining up with TRBD2. Germline CDR1 SNHLY, CDR2 FYNNEI. The CDR3 sequence is 15 residues long. The junction had 7 bases not matched to a gene; V was cut back by 6 bases and J by 5 bases. The CDR3: CASRERGAVTGELFF. The CDR3 nucleotides read TGTGCCAGCAGAGAGCGGGGGGCTGTTACCGGGGAGCTGTTTTTT.

The rearrangement links TRBV6-6 to TRBJ2-7, with 8 bases lining up with TRBD1. The CDR3 extends over 13 amino acids. The germline V gene encodes CDR1 MNHNY and CDR2 SVGAGI (reference sequence). V was clipped by 6 bases and J by 7 bases; unmatched bases: 8. CDR3 region: CASSRQGTGEQYF. The DNA for the CDR3 is TGTGCCAGCAGCCGACAGGGGACGGGTGAGCAGTACTTC.

This clonotype was seen a few times. The chain is built from TRBV9 and TRBJ2-2; unclear D gene. V lost 0 bases and J 4 bases, leaving 16 bases between the germline ends. The germline V gene encodes CDR1 SGDLS and CDR2 YYNGEE. The CDR3 has 17 residues. CDR3 loop: CASSVESMQAVTGELFF. CDR3 bases: TGTGCCAGCAGCGTAGAAAGTATGCAGGCCGTCACCGGGGAGCTGTTTTTT.

This clonotype was seen a single time. The chain has TRBV21-1 and TRBJ2-7; the table calls TRBD1, which could not be checked here. TRBV21-1 is deemed a pseudogene. There are 17 residues in the CDR3. The CDR3 coding sequence is TGTGCCAGCAGCAAAGATGGAAAGAGGAGACAGAACTACGAGCAGTACTTC. Encoded protein: CASSKDGKRRQNYEQYF.

This clonotype was seen repeatedly, ten times or more. The DNA is left out, because the CDR3 cannot be placed on it with certainty; the CDR3 is given as TCRdb lists it. The chain combines TRBV11-2 with TRBJ2-7; TRBD1 was called by the table and not checked on the DNA. Both ends counted, the CDR3 spans 15 residues. Germline V gene sequence: CDR1 SGHAT, CDR2 FQNNGV. CDR3 protein: CASSTSGGSSYEQYF.

This clonotype was seen a few times. The chain is built from TRBV28 and TRBJ2-5; the match to TRBD1 covers 8 bases. There are 16 residues in the CDR3. Germline CDR1 is MDHEN and CDR2 is SYDVKM. The V and J ends lost 6 bases and 5 bases, in that order; junction bases with no gene match: 14. Here the CDR3 DNA reads TGTGCCAGCAGCACGCGAGTCCAGGACAGGGAGGAGACCCAGTACTTC. Translated, it gives CASSTRVQDREETQYF.

The genes are TRBV6-6 and TRBJ2-1; 9 nucleotides match TRBD2. In germline, CDR1 is MNHNY, CDR2 SVGAGI (reference sequence). With V trimmed by 0 bases and J by 5 bases, 5 bases remained unmatched. This CDR3 has 16 residues. Here the CDR3 reads CASSYSSSGGHNEQFF. DNA for the CDR3: TGTGCCAGCAGTTACTCAAGCAGCGGGGGGCACAATGAGCAGTTCTTC.

At least ten counts were recorded for this clonotype. One junction end does not reproduce the germline sequence, and a read error may be involved. The chain recombines TRBV29-1 with TRBJ2-1; 9 nucleotides agree with TRBD1. The CDR3 consists of 14 residues. Per germline, CDR1 SQVTM and CDR2 ANQGSEA. The DNA of the CDR3 is TGCAGCGTAGACATGACAGGGGGGTCCAATGAGAAGTTCTTC. Protein sequence: CSVDMTGGSNEKFF.

Worth noting for this clonotype: Its ends do not fully match the called genes, so a read error is possible. The chain links TRBV15 to TRBJ1-3, with D perhaps matching TRBD1 (6 bases). The CDR3 spans 16 residues. Germline V gives CDR1 LNHNV, CDR2 YYDKDF (reference sequence). CDR3 sequence (DNA): TGCGCCACCAGCGGAGACGACAGGAGCTCTGGGAACACCATATATTTT. Residues: CATSGDDRSSGNTIYF.

This clonotype was counted between two and nine times. The chain couples TRBV21-1 to TRBJ2-7; the D call TRBD1 from the table was never checked on the DNA. TRBV21-1 is deemed a pseudogene. The length of the CDR3 is 17 residues. The CDR3, as DNA: TGTGCCAGCAGCACACAAAAAAGAGCCCCCCGGGTGAGCGAGCAGTACTTC. It codes for CASSTQKRAPRVSEQYF.